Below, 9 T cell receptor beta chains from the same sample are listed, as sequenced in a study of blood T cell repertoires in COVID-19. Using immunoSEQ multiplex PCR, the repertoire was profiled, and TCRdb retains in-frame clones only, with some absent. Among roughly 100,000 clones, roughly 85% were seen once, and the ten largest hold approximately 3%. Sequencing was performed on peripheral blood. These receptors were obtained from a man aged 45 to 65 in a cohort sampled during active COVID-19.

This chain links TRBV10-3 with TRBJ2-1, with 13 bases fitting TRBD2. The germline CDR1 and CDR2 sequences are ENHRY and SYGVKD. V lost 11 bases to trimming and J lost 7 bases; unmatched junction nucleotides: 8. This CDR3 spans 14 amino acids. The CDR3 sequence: CASRLAGGRNEQFF. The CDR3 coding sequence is TGTGCCTCAAGACTAGCGGGGGGCCGAAATGAGCAGTTCTTC.

CDR3 sequence reads: CASREGRSGNTIYF. The CDR3 DNA follows: TGTGCCAGCAGGGAGGGGAGGTCTGGAAACACCATATATTTT. The chain recombines TRBV2 with TRBJ1-3, with D tentatively TRBD1 (5 bases). CDR1 is SNHLY, CDR2 FYNNEI, per germline. V was shortened by 6 bases and J by 1 base, with 10 bases between the two germline ends. The CDR3 spans 14 residues.

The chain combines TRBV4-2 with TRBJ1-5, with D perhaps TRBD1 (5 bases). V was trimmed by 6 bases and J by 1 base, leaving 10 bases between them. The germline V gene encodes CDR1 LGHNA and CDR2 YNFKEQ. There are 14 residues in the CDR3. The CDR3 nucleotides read TGTGCCAGCAGACAGACAGACAGCAATCAGCCCCAGCATTTT. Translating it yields CASRQTDSNQPQHF.

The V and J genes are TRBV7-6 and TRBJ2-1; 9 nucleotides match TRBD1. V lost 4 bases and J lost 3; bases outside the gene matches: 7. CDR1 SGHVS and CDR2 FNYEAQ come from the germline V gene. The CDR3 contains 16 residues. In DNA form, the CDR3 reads TGTGCCAGCAGCTCGCTAACAGGGGGCCGCTACAATGAGCAGTTCTTC. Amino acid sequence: CASSSLTGGRYNEQFF.

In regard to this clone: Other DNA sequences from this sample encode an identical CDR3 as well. The CDR3 sequence is CASSIPGNTEAFF. The CDR3 DNA sequence: TGTGCCAGTAGTATCCCCGGGAACACTGAAGCTTTCTTT. The rearrangement links TRBV19 to TRBJ1-1; D remains ambiguous. Germline V lookup: CDR1 LNHDA, CDR2 SQIVND (reference sequence). V was cut by 3 bases and J by 1 base, with 6 bases left in between. This CDR3 has 13 residues.

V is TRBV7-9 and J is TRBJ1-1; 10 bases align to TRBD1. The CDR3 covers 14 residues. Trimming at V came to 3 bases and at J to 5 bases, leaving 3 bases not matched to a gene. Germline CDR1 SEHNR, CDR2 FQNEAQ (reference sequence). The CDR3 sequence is CASSLTGGFTEAFF. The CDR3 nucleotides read TGTGCCAGCAGCTTGACAGGGGGCTTTACTGAAGCTTTCTTT.

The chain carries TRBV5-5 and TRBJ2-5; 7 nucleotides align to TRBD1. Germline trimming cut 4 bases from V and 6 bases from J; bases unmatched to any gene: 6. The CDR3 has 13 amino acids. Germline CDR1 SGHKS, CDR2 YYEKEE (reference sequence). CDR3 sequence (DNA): TGTGCCAGCAGCCCGGGACAGATAAAGACCCAGTACTTC. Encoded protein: CASSPGQIKTQYF.

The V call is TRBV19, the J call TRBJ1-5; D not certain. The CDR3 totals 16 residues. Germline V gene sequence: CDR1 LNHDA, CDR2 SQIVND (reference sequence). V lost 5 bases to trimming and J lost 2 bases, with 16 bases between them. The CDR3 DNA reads TGTGCCAGTAGTGTGCGGGATTCGAAGGGCAATCAGCCCCAGCATTTT. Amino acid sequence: CASSVRDSKGNQPQHF.

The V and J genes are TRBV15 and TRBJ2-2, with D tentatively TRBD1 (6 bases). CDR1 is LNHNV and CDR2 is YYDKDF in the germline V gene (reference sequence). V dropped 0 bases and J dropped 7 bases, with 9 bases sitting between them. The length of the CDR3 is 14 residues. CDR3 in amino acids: CATSRDPGVGELFF. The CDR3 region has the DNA TGTGCCACCAGCAGAGATCCAGGGGTCGGGGAGCTGTTTTTT.